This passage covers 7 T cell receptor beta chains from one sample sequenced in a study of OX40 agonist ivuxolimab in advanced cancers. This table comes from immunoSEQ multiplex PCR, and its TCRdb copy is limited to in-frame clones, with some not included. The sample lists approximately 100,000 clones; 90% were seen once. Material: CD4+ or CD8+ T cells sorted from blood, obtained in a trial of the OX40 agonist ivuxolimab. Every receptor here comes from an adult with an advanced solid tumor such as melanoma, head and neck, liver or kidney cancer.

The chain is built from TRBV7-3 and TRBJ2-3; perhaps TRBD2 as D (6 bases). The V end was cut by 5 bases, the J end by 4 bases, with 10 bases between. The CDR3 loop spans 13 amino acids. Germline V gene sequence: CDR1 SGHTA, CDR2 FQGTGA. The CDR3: CASSLEGADTQYF. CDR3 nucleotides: TGTGCCAGCAGCCTGGAGGGCGCAGATACGCAGTATTTT.

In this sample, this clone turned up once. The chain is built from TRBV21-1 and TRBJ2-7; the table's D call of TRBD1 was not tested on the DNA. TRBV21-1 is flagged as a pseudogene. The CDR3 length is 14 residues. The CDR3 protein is CASSKSRGAYEQYF. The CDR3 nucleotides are TGTGCCAGCAGCAAAAGCAGGGGGGCCTACGAGCAGTACTTC.

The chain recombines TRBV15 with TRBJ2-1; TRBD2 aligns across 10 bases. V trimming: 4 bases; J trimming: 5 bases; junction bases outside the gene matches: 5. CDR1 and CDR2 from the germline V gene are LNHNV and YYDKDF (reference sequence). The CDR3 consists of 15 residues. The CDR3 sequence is CATSIRLAGHNEQFF. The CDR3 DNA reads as TGTGCCACCAGCATCCGACTAGCGGGCCACAATGAGCAGTTCTTC.

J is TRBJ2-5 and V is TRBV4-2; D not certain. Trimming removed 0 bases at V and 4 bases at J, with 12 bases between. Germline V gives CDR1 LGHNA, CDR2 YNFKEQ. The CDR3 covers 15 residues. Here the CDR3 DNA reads TGTGCCAGCAGCCAAGAAGGCAGAACCCCAGAGACCCAGTACTTC. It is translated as CASSQEGRTPETQYF.

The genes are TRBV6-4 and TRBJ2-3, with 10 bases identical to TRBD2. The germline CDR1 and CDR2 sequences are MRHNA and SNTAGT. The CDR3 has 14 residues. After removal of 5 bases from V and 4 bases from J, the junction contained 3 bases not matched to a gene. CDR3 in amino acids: CASSSGRASDTQYF. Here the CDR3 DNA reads TGTGCCAGCAGTAGCGGGAGGGCCTCAGATACGCAGTATTTT.

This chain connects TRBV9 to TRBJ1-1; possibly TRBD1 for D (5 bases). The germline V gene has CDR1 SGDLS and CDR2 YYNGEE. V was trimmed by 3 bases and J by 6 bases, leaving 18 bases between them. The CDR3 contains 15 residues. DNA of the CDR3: TGTGCCAGCAGCGACCCCCCCGGGACGGTCTCTGAAGCTTTCTTT. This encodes CASSDPPGTVSEAFF.

The CDR3: CASSLETRETQYF. In nucleotides, the CDR3 is TGTGCCAGCAGCTTAGAAACCCGGGAGACCCAGTACTTC. This chain uses TRBV11-3 with TRBJ2-5; D gene ambiguous. The V end was cut by 0 bases, the J end by 5 bases, with 7 bases between. This CDR3 has 13 amino acids. Germline assignment: CDR1 SGHNT and CDR2 YENEEA.